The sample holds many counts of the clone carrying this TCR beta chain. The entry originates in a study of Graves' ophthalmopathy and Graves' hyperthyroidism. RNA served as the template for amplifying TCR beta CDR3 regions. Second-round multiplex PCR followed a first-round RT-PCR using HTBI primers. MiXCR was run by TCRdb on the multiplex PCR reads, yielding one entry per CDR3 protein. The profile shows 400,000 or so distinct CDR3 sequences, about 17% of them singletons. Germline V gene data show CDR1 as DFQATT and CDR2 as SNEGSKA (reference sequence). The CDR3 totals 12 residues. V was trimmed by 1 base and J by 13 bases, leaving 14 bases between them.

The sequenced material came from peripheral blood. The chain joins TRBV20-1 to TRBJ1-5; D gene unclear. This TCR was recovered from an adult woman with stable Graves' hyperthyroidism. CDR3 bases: TGCAGTGCTAGAGCGCCGAGTGAGTGGCAGCATTTT. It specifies CSARAPSEWQHF.